The rows below give T cell receptor beta chains drawn from one sample of a study of blood T cell repertoires in COVID-19. Measured with immunoSEQ multiplex PCR; TCRdb has only the in-frame clones, and not every one. The sample comprises 250,000 to 300,000 clones, about 89% of which are singletons, and around 2% rests with the top ten. Material: peripheral blood. The receptor set was obtained from a young woman with COVID-19, enrolled during active disease. CDR3s include the opening cysteine and the closing phenylalanine or tryptophan. The D gene is left open where the match is weak. Clone sizes are given selectively: once, few, many, or a class where the clone is expanded.

D	size	V	J	CDR3	DNA
TRBD1	.	TRBV10-3	TRBJ1-2	CAISESTGMDGYTF	TGTGCCATCAGTGAGTCGACAGGGATGGATGGCTACACCTTC
TRBD1	.	TRBV7-9	TRBJ1-1	CASSPNYRGREDTEAFF	TGTGCCAGCAGCCCAAATTACAGGGGGCGCGAGGACACTGAAGCTTTCTTT
TRBD2	.	TRBV5-8	TRBJ2-3	CASSIGLAGGADTQYF	TGTGCCAGCAGCATCGGACTAGCGGGAGGGGCAGATACGCAGTATTTT
.	.	TRBV30	TRBJ1-2	CAWTVSGYGYTF	TGTGCCTGGACCGTCAGTGGCTATGGCTACACCTTC
.	.	TRBV3-1/TRBV3-2	TRBJ1-6	CASSRLTAGNSPLHF	TGTGCCAGCAGCCGCCTGACGGCAGGGAATTCACCCCTCCACTTT
.	.	TRBV3-1/TRBV3-2	TRBJ1-6	CASSHGGNNSPLHF	TGTGCCAGCAGCCACGGGGGGAACAATTCACCCCTCCACTTT
TRBD2	.	TRBV27	TRBJ2-1	CASSYRGRASVHNEQFF	TGTGCCAGCAGTTATAGAGGGAGGGCTAGCGTCCACAATGAGCAGTTCTTC
.	.	TRBV7-3	TRBJ2-1	CASSLTGSGGYNEQFF	TGTGCCAGCAGCTTAACCGGCTCCGGGGGCTACAATGAGCAGTTCTTC
.	once	TRBV12-3/TRBV12-4	TRBJ2-2	CASRLEGGELFF	TGTGCCAGCAGGCTAGAGGGCGGGGAGCTGTTTTTT
.	.	TRBV15	TRBJ1-6	CATSRLTGSYNSPLHF	TGTGCCACCAGCAGACTAACAGGCTCCTATAATTCACCCCTCCACTTT
TRBD1	.	TRBV6-6	TRBJ2-3	CASSYDRDRGDTQYF	TGTGCCAGCAGTTACGACCGGGACAGGGGAGATACGCAGTATTTT
.	.	TRBV11-2	TRBJ2-7	CASSSRGEDPYEQYF	TGTGCCAGCAGCTCCAGGGGGGAGGATCCCTACGAGCAGTACTTC
TRBD1	.	TRBV7-8	TRBJ1-1	CASSLEGQGWGTEAFF	TGTGCCAGCAGCTTAGAGGGACAGGGGTGGGGCACTGAAGCTTTCTTT
TRBD2	.	TRBV14	TRBJ2-1	CASSWPGTSGYNEQFF	TGTGCCAGCAGCTGGCCCGGGACTAGCGGCTACAATGAGCAGTTCTTC
.	.	TRBV6-5	TRBJ2-7	CASTYSSPPYYEQYF	TGTGCCAGCACCTATAGCTCCCCACCATACTACGAGCAGTACTTC
TRBD1	.	TRBV9	TRBJ1-6	CASSAVPGTGLNSPLHF	TGTGCCAGCAGCGCAGTCCCCGGGACAGGGCTAAATTCACCCCTCCACTTT
TRBD2	.	TRBV19	TRBJ2-2	CASSETSGANTGELFF	TGTGCCAGTAGTGAAACTAGCGGTGCCAACACCGGGGAGCTGTTTTTT
.	.	TRBV11-2	TRBJ1-3	CASSLADIGNTIYF	TGTGCCAGCAGCTTGGCCGACATCGGAAACACCATATATTTT
.	.	TRBV18	TRBJ1-1	CASSPVQNTEAFF	TGTGCCAGCTCACCAGTCCAGAACACTGAAGCTTTCTTT
.	.	TRBV5-6	TRBJ1-1	CASSLDPRDTEAFF	TGTGCCAGCAGCTTGGATCCCAGGGACACTGAAGCTTTCTTT
.	.	TRBV11-2	TRBJ1-6	CASSSTDIRGSPLHF	TGTGCCAGCAGCTCCACGGACATCCGTGGTTCACCCCTCCACTTT
.	.	TRBV3-1/TRBV3-2	TRBJ1-2	CASSQVLTGDSYGYTF	TGTGCCAGCAGCCAAGTTCTTACAGGAGATTCCTATGGCTACACCTTC
.	.	TRBV6-5	TRBJ2-3	CASTGTDTQYF	TGTGCCAGCACAGGGACAGATACGCAGTATTTT
TRBD1	.	TRBV19	TRBJ2-1	CASSPQTGINEQFF	TGTGCCAGTAGTCCCCAGACAGGGATCAATGAGCAGTTCTTC
.	.	TRBV3-1/TRBV3-2	TRBJ2-7	CASSHETRGYEQYF	TGTGCCAGCAGCCACGAGACTAGAGGCTACGAGCAGTACTTC
.	.	TRBV27	TRBJ2-2	CASSYRGSTGELFF	TGTGCCAGCAGTTATAGGGGAAGCACCGGGGAGCTGTTTTTT
.	.	TRBV28	TRBJ1-1	CASSLSVGRGVGNTEAFF	TGTGCCAGCAGTTTATCAGTCGGTCGCGGGGTGGGAAACACTGAAGCTTTCTTT
TRBD1	.	TRBV25-1	TRBJ1-1	CASSGGDRLNTEAFF	TGTGCCAGCAGTGGTGGGGACAGACTGAACACTGAAGCTTTCTTT
.	once	TRBV29-1	TRBJ1-2	CSVASGRSGYTF	TGCAGCGTTGCGTCAGGGCGGAGTGGCTACACCTTC
TRBD1	.	TRBV7-9	TRBJ2-1	CASSLYQGAQDEQFF	TGTGCCAGCAGCTTATATCAGGGGGCGCAGGATGAGCAGTTCTTC
.	.	TRBV4-1	TRBJ1-6	CASSMRESSYNSPLHF	TGCGCCAGCAGTATGAGAGAGAGCTCCTATAATTCACCCCTCCACTTT
TRBD2	.	TRBV19	TRBJ2-7	CASSVTPPGLAGPEQYF	TGTGCCAGTAGTGTGACCCCCCCGGGACTAGCGGGACCAGAGCAGTACTTC
TRBD1	.	TRBV7-3	TRBJ1-1	CASSLTIKPTGWNTEAFF	TGTGCCAGCAGCTTAACCATCAAACCGACAGGGTGGAACACTGAAGCTTTCTTT
TRBD2	.	TRBV18	TRBJ2-1	CASSPSGREFTYNEQFF	TGTGCCAGCTCACCTAGCGGGAGAGAATTTACCTACAATGAGCAGTTCTTC
.	.	TRBV9	TRBJ1-1	CASSPTGTAAAFF	TGTGCCAGCAGCCCGACCGGGACTGCGGCGGCTTTCTTT
TRBD1	.	TRBV7-2	TRBJ1-5	CASRPTGNQPQHF	TGTGCCAGCAGACCGACAGGGAATCAGCCCCAGCATTTT
TRBD2	once	TRBV28	TRBJ2-5	CASTPMRTSGRTNQETQYF	TGTGCCAGCACTCCAATGCGGACTAGCGGGAGGACCAACCAAGAGACCCAGTACTTC
.	.	TRBV28	TRBJ2-3	CASGTGSTDTQYF	TGTGCCAGCGGTACAGGGAGCACAGATACGCAGTATTTT
.	.	TRBV30	TRBJ2-7	CAWSASWTQQYF	TGTGCCTGGAGTGCCTCTTGGACTCAGCAGTACTTC
TRBD1	.	TRBV25-1	TRBJ1-4	CASSESHRGGEKLFF	TGTGCCAGCAGTGAATCACACAGGGGTGGCGAAAAACTGTTTTTT
TRBD1	.	TRBV28	TRBJ1-5	CASILGTGFGSNQPQHF	TGTGCCAGCATTCTCGGGACAGGGTTCGGGAGCAATCAGCCCCAGCATTTT
TRBD1	.	TRBV6-1	TRBJ2-5	CASSVPGTGGGETQYF	TGTGCCAGCAGTGTCCCCGGGACAGGGGGAGGAGAGACCCAGTACTTC
.	once	TRBV5-1	TRBJ1-6	CASSTGSSYNSPLHF	TGCGCCAGCAGTACAGGGAGCTCCTATAATTCACCCCTCCACTTT
TRBD1	.	TRBV6-5	TRBJ2-3	CASIPGRGRGDTQYF	TGTGCCAGCATCCCGGGCAGGGGGCGGGGAGATACGCAGTATTTT
.	.	TRBV29-1	TRBJ2-1	CSVTGRLYNEQFF	TGCAGCGTTACAGGGCGCCTTTACAATGAGCAGTTCTTC
TRBD1	.	TRBV4-1	TRBJ1-1	CASSRGQGVLNTEAFF	TGCGCCAGCAGCCGTGGTCAGGGGGTCCTGAACACTGAAGCTTTCTTT
.	.	TRBV27	TRBJ1-2	CASSLSRGAFNYGYTF	TGTGCCAGCAGTTTATCCCGGGGGGCCTTTAACTATGGCTACACCTTC
TRBD2	.	TRBV11-2	TRBJ2-7	CASSFQRESYEQYF	TGTGCCAGCAGCTTTCAGCGGGAGTCCTACGAGCAGTACTTC